This is a list of T cell receptor beta chains from one sample in a study of T cell responses to AZD1222 COVID-19 vaccine. Clones were read by immunoSEQ multiplex PCR, and TCRdb kept only the in-frame ones, dropping some. The sample records roughly 180,000 clones, about 90% being singletons. The specimen comprised peripheral blood, sampled on day 0 of AZD1222 vaccination. These receptor sequences come from an adult in good health. Each CDR3 is given with its conserved first and last residue. The D gene is left open where the match is weak. Clone size is not always given. Where it is, it says once, few, many or a class for expanded clones.

v_call	j_call	clone_size	d_call	cdr3_aa	cdr3_nt
TRBV9	TRBJ1-2	.	TRBD1	CASSANRGNYGYTF	TGTGCCAGCAGCGCCAACAGGGGAAACTATGGCTACACCTTC
TRBV5-1	TRBJ1-1	.	TRBD1	CASGTGGMNTEAFF	TGCGCCAGCGGGACAGGGGGAATGAACACTGAAGCTTTCTTT
TRBV6-2/TRBV6-3	TRBJ2-5	.	TRBD2	CASSYVAGVGETQYF	TGTGCCAGCAGTTACGTGGCGGGAGTGGGAGAGACCCAGTACTTC
TRBV18	TRBJ1-4	.	TRBD1	CASSRQGPKLFF	TGTGCCAGCTCACGACAGGGACCAAAACTGTTTTTT
TRBV7-9	TRBJ2-7	many	TRBD1	CASSPDRDAYEQYF	TGTGCCAGCAGCCCCGACAGGGACGCCTACGAGCAGTACTTC
TRBV12-3/TRBV12-4	TRBJ2-5	.	.	CASSLRRETQYF	TGTGCCAGCAGTTTAAGGCGAGAGACCCAGTACTTC
TRBV27	TRBJ2-5	.	.	CASSHRQKETQYF	TGTGCCAGCAGTCACCGACAGAAAGAGACCCAGTACTTC
TRBV4-2	TRBJ1-6	.	.	CASSQDLEATGGSTPLHF	TGTGCCAGCAGCCAAGATTTGGAGGCAACAGGAGGTTCGACACCCCTCCACTTT
TRBV7-8	TRBJ2-1	.	TRBD1	CASSLAGTGVYNEQFF	TGTGCCAGCAGCTTAGCGGGGACAGGGGTCTACAATGAGCAGTTCTTC
TRBV6-5	TRBJ1-6	.	.	CASKVGVSLSPLHF	TGTGCCAGCAAGGTCGGGGTGAGCCTTTCACCCCTCCACTTT
TRBV2	TRBJ2-7	once	TRBD1	CATGQGIYYEQYF	TGTGCCACCGGACAGGGGATTTACTACGAGCAGTACTTC